This entry concerns a single T cell receptor delta chain. Its antigen is undetermined. The CDR3 is 24 amino acids. CDR1 is TSWWSYY, CDR2 QGS, per germline. V lost 2 bases and J lost 0; bases outside the gene matches: 26. These data originate in a study of Vδ1+ human thymocytes. Sequences come from RNA converted to cDNA by reverse transcription. The CDR3 regions were amplified by multiplex PCR from V-gene primers to a constant-region primer. TCRdb re-called the multiplex PCR reads via CATT. The table has over 65,000 delta-chain clones, approximately 34% seen once; the top ten hold roughly 0.25%. Thymocytes were sorted as CD3+ TCRVdelta1+ TCRVdelta2- after alphabeta T cell depletion. Purity of the sorted Vdelta1+ thymocytes ranged from roughly 98% to 99.6%. General observations from the study: Thymic delta-chain repertoires held roughly 20% Vdelta2 sequences and few Vdelta3, despite high sort purity. Thymic TRG and TRD repertoires appeared highly polyclonal, with Gaussian CDR3 length distributions. Donors shared many TRG clonotypes but few TRD clonotypes.

The V call is TRDV1, the J call TRDJ1; 11 nucleotides match TRDD3. The sequenced sample was Vdelta1+ gamma-delta thymocytes from the thymus. Subset indicated: FACS-sorted CD3+ TCRalphabeta- TCRVdelta1+ TCRVdelta2- thymocytes. This clonotype was sampled from a boy younger than two who had congenital heart surgery. The CDR3 loop reads CALGEFRRADTMYWGIWYTDKLIF. The CDR3 bases are TGTGCTCTTGGGGAATTTCGTCGAGCCGACACGATGTACTGGGGGATATGGTACACCGATAAACTCATCTTT.